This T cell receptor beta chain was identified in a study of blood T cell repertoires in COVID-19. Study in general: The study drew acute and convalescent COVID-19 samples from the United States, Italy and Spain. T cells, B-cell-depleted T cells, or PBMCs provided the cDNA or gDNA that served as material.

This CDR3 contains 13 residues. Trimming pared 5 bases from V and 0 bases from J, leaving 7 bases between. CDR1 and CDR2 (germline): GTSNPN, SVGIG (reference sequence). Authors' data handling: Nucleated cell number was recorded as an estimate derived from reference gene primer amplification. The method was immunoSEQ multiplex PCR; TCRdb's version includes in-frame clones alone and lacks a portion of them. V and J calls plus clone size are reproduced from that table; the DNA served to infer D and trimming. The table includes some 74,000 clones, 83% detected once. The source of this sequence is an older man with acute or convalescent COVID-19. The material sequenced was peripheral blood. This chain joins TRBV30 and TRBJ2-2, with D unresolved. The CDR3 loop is CAWSEANTGELFF. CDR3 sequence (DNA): TGTGCCTGGTCAGAAGCGAACACCGGGGAGCTGTTTTTT. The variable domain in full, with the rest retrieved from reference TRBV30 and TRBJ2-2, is SQTIHQWPATLVQPVGSPLSLECTVEGTSNPNLYWYRQAAGRGLQLLFYSVGIGQISSEVPQNLSASRPQDRQFILSSKKLLLSDSGFYLCAWSEANTGELFFGEGSRLTVL.